Below, one TCR beta chain is given with its context. Germline values: CDR1 LNHDA, CDR2 SQIVND (reference sequence). The CDR3 contains 15 residues. The V and J ends lost 5 bases and 2 bases, in that order; junction bases with no gene match: 6. The study reverse transcribed the entire isolated RNA, so it sequenced expressed TCRB transcripts. Profiling relied on immunoSEQ multiplex PCR, and the TCRdb table lists in-frame clones only, not all of them. The table lists hundreds of thousands of clones, 11% to 15% of them singletons. This sample is part of a study of beta chain features in type 1 diabetes. On the study more broadly: Patients did not differ from healthy donors in age, gender or cell yield.

Sequenced input: naive CD4+ T cells from blood. The TCR sequence derives from a middle-aged woman in good health. The V and J genes are TRBV19 and TRBJ2-1; the match to TRBD2 covers 7 bases. CDR3 loop: CASSPVAGTYNEQFF. The CDR3 DNA reads TGTGCCAGTAGTCCTGTAGCGGGCACCTACAATGAGCAGTTCTTC.